This T cell receptor (beta chain) was recovered during a study of early T cells in non-severe SARS-CoV-2 infection (dated by TCRdb to 2020 to 2022). At the level of the whole study: Because TCR sequencing was done on bulk RNA from unsorted whole blood, the alpha and beta chains could not be paired. General conclusions and limits of the study: VDJdb matching was skewed toward anti-spike CD8 responses, so virus-specific expansions were likely underestimated and private and CD4 specificities were missed.

From the germline V gene (reference sequence), CDR1 is SEHNR and CDR2 is FQNEAQ. Taken from cysteine to phenylalanine, the CDR3 has 13 residues. The read is trimmed to its CDR3 DNA, 39 bases read in frame from base 1. At the junction V is shortened by 7 bases and J by 8 bases; bases outside the gene matches: 8. The library came from 5' RACE. Sequencer: NextSeq 500. Unique molecular identifiers were attached to individual cDNA molecules in the TCR library protocol so that sequencing error and PCR bias could be corrected. Both TCR alpha and beta chains were sequenced, and tight co-correlation was observed between alpha and beta sequence abundances in each sample. On the authors' methods: Decombinator V4 was used to annotate the V gene, J gene and CDR3 of the TCR sequences. Expanded TCRs were defined as changing significantly between any two time points under a Poisson model with p below 0.0001. TCR abundances were normalised to the total number of TCRs sequenced per sample and expressed as counts per million. TRAV1-2 paired with TRAJ12, TRAJ20 or TRAJ33 defined MAIT TCRs, while TRAV10 paired with TRAJ18 defined iNKT TCRs. VDJdb, accessed 1 November 2021, was searched for CMV, EBV and SARS-CoV-2 annotated TCRs, with TCRs annotated for multiple antigens excluded. Using fastp at Q25 and MiXCR, TCRdb reprocessed the public reads and kept productive beta chains. A single entry per CDR3 protein holds the most common genes and DNA from its merged rows. The V and J calls reflect TCRdb's pipeline rather than the authors' work. A total of fewer than 65,000 distinct CDR3 sequences appear in this sample, 7.7% of them only once. Over 9.5% of the sample belongs to the ten largest clones.

A case-control design nested within a healthcare worker cohort in London, UK, was used, with weekly nasopharyngeal swab PCR tests and blood sampling performed. Healthcare workers were recruited during the week of the UK lockdown, between 23 and 31 March 2020, and followed weekly for up to about 15 weeks. A note on this clonotype: Its recognized antigen is unknown. Base qualities were left out, and no much larger clone turns up one base away.

The chain is made from TRBV7-9 and TRBJ1-1, and TRBD1 aligns with 9 junction nucleotides. The source of this sequence is an adult who was a healthcare worker with PCR-confirmed SARS-CoV-2 infection or an uninfected control (not recorded which). The sample in question was whole blood, obtained at baseline. In nucleotides, the sequence is TGTGCCAGCACCTCACAGGGGGCCCCGGAAGCTTTCTTT. This gives the protein CASTSQGAPEAFF. Supplemented by the reference TRBV7-9 and TRBJ1-1 proteins around the CDR3, the complete variable domain is DTGVSQNPRHKITKRGQNVTFRCDPISEHNRLYWYRQTLGQGPEFLTYFQNEAQLEKSRLLSDRFSAERPKGSFSTLEIQRTEQGDSAMYLCASTSQGAPEAFFGQGTRLTVV.